The entry that follows covers one T cell receptor (beta chain) sequence. Its cognate antigen is unknown. The data stem from a study of OX40 agonist ivuxolimab in advanced cancers. At the level of the study: At 0.01 to 10 mg/kg, ivuxolimab was administered intravenously to patients every 2 weeks.

Notes on the study in general: CD8+ T cells showed, on average, more clonal expansion than CD4+ cells.

Between the trimmed V and J ends, which lost 7 bases and 2 bases, there was a span of 13 bases. This CDR3 comprises 14 residues. Germline CDR1 reads SGHTA; CDR2 reads FQGTGA. Profiled with immunoSEQ multiplex PCR; TCRdb holds only in-frame clones, not every one. The data hold over 70,000 clones, with roughly nine tenths observed a single time. This TCR was sampled from an adult with an advanced solid tumor such as melanoma, head and neck, liver or kidney cancer. This sequence joins TRBV7-3 and TRBJ2-3; a weak D match, TRBD1 (5 bases). Sequencing used CD4+ or CD8+ T cells sorted from blood, obtained in a trial of the OX40 agonist ivuxolimab. The CDR3 DNA follows: TGTGCCAGCACCACCGACAGTAACACAGATACGCAGTATTTT. As protein: CASTTDSNTDTQYF.